The TCR beta chain under discussion was sequenced for a study of T cell changes during pregnancy in multiple sclerosis. Germline V gene lookup returns CDR1 MGHDK and CDR2 SYGVNS. CDR3 length: 14 residues. V was pared by 6 bases and J by 4 bases, with 7 bases of the junction left unmatched. Using immunoSEQ multiplex PCR, the repertoire was profiled, and TCRdb retains in-frame clones only, with some absent. The sample lists tens of thousands of clones; roughly 95% were seen once. The sequencing here drew on CD4+ T cells from peripheral blood mononuclear cells, taken before pregnancy. This chain connects TRBV25-1 to TRBJ2-3; the match to TRBD2 covers 7 bases. The source is a female donor with multiple sclerosis, enrolled in a pregnancy study. CDR3 bases: TGTGCCAGCAGCTGGACTAGTGTCTCAGATACGCAGTATTTT. Its translation is CASSWTSVSDTQYF. The complete variable domain, with remaining parts taken from reference TRBV25-1 and TRBJ2-3, reads EADIYQTPRYLVIGTGKKITLECSQTMGHDKMYWYQQDPGMELHLIHYSYGVNSTEKGDLSSESTVSRIRTEHFPLTLESARPSHTSQYLCASSWTSVSDTQYFGPGTRLTVL.